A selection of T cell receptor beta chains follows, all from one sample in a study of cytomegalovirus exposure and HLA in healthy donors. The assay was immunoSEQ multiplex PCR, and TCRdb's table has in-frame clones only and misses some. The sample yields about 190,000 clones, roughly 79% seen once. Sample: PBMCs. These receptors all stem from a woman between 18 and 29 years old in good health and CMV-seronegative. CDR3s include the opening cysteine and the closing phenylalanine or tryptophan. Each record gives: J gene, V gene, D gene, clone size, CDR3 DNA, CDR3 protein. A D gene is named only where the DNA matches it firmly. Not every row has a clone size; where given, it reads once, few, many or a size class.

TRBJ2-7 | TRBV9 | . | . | TGTGCCAGCAGCGCTACAGGGACCTCCTACGAGCAGTACTTC | CASSATGTSYEQYF
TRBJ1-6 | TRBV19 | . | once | TGTGCCACGGCGGGAAGGCGGGGGGATAATTCACCCCTCCACTTT | CATAGRRGDNSPLHF
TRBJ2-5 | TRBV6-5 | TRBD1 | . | TGTGCCAGCAGGAGACAGGGAAAAGAGACCCAGTACTTC | CASRRQGKETQYF
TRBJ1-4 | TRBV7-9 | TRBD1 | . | TGTGCCAGCAGCTCCCTTGGGACAGGGAGGGTTAATGAAAAACTGTTTTTT | CASSSLGTGRVNEKLFF
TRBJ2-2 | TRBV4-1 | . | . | TGCGCCAGCAGCCAAGGACAAGTTCTGACCGGGGAGCTGTTTTTT | CASSQGQVLTGELFF
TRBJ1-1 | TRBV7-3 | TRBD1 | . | TGTGCCAGCAGCTGGACAGGGGTGAACACTGAAGCTTTCTTT | CASSWTGVNTEAFF
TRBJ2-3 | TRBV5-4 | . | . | TGTGCCAGCAGCTCCTCTTTCTCAGATACGCAGTATTTT | CASSSSFSDTQYF
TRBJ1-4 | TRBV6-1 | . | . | TGTGCCAGCAGTGAAGGGGGGGAGAATGAAAAACTGTTTTTT | CASSEGGENEKLFF
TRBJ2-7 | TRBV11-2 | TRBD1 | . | TGTGCCAGCAGCTCCGGGGACAGGCCCCGCTCCTACGAGCAGTACTTC | CASSSGDRPRSYEQYF
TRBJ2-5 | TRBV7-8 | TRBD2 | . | TGTGCCAGCAGGCTAGCGGGGTCAGTGGAGACCCAGTACTTC | CASRLAGSVETQYF
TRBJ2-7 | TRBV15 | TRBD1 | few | TGTGCCACCAGCAGATCCGCCAGGGGGCCCCACTACGAGCAGTACTTC | CATSRSARGPHYEQYF
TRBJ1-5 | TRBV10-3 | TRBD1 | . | TGTGCCATCAGCCCGACAGGGGGCGGTCAGCCCCAGCATTTT | CAISPTGGGQPQHF
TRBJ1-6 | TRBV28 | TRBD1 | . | TGTGCCAGTGATCCGGGACAGAAAACATTCGGGGTCCCCCTCCACTTT | CASDPGQKTFGVPLHF
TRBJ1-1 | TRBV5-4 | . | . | TGTGCCAGCAGCTTGGGTTGGGCCGGCGCTGAAGCTTTCTTT | CASSLGWAGAEAFF
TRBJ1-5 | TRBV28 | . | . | TGTGCCAGCAGTTTAATACGGGAATATAGCAATCAGCCCCAGCATTTT | CASSLIREYSNQPQHF
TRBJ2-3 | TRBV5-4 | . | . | TGTGCCAGCAGCTCTGCCCCTCGTCCAGGACAGTACGCAGATACGCAGTATTTT | CASSSAPRPGQYADTQYF
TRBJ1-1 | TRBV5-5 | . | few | TGTGCCAGCAGCTTGGAGGTCTCCCCGGGTGCTTTCTTT | CASSLEVSPGAFF
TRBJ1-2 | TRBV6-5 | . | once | TGTGCCAGCAGTTACGGTCCGGGGGGCTTGGGTGGCTACACCTTC | CASSYGPGGLGGYTF
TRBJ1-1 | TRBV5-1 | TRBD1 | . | TGCGCCAGCAGCCCGCGACAGGGCCTGAACACTGAAGCTTTCTTT | CASSPRQGLNTEAFF
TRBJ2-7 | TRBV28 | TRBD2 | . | TGTGCCAGCAGTTTTGCAGCAGCGGGGGACTACGAGCAGTACTTC | CASSFAAAGDYEQYF
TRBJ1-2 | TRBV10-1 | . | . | TGCGCCAGCAGTGAATCAGGAGGCTATGGCTACACCTTC | CASSESGGYGYTF
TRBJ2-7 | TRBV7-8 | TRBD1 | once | TGTGCAGCCGGGACAGGCTCCTACGAGCAGTACTTC | CAAGTGSYEQYF
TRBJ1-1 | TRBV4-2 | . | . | TGTGCCAGCAGCCAAGAGCGGGCCACTGAAGCTTTCTTT | CASSQERATEAFF
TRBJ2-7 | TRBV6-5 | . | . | TGTGCCAGCAGCCGAGACAGCTACGAGCAGTACTTC | CASSRDSYEQYF
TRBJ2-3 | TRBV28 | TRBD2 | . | TGTGCCACTCGGACTAGCGGAGGCACAGATACGCAGTATTTT | CATRTSGGTDTQYF
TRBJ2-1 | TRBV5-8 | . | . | TGTGCCAGCAGCCTAGCCCCGAGCTCCTACAATGAGCAGTTCTTC | CASSLAPSSYNEQFF
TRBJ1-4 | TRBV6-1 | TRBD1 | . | TGTGCCAGCAGTCAGCCCCGTGACAGGGGCGAAAAACTGTTTTTT | CASSQPRDRGEKLFF
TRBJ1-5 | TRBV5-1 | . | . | TGCGCCAGCCGCCCAGACAGGCGGAATCAGCCCCAGCATTTT | CASRPDRRNQPQHF
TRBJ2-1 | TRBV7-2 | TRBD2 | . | TGTGCCAGCAGCGAACAGGGACTAGCGGGAGCTATTTTGCAGTTCTTC | CASSEQGLAGAILQFF
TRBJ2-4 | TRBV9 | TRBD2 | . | TGTGCCAGCAGCGTTAGCGGGGGGAAAAACATTCAGTACTTC | CASSVSGGKNIQYF
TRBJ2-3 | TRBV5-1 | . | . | TGCGCCAGCAGCTTGGAGGCGGCTAGCGTGTATACGCAGTATTTT | CASSLEAASVYTQYF
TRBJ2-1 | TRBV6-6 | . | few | TGTGCCAGTGAGGCAGGGAACTACAATGAGCAGTTCTTC | CASEAGNYNEQFF
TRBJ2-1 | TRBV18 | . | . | TGTGCCAGCTCACCACGAGGAGTATACAATGAGCAGTTCTTC | CASSPRGVYNEQFF
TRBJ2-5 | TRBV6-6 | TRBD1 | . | TGTGCCAGCAGTAGGACGACAGGGGAGTACGAGACCCAGTACTTC | CASSRTTGEYETQYF
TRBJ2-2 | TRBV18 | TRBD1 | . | TGTGCCAGCTCACCACCACGGCCAGGGGGCGGAATCATGCACACCGGGGAGCTGTTTTTT | CASSPPRPGGGIMHTGELFF
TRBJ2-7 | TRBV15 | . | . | TGTGCCACCAGCAGAGAACTCTGGACACATTCCTACGAGCAGTACTTC | CATSRELWTHSYEQYF